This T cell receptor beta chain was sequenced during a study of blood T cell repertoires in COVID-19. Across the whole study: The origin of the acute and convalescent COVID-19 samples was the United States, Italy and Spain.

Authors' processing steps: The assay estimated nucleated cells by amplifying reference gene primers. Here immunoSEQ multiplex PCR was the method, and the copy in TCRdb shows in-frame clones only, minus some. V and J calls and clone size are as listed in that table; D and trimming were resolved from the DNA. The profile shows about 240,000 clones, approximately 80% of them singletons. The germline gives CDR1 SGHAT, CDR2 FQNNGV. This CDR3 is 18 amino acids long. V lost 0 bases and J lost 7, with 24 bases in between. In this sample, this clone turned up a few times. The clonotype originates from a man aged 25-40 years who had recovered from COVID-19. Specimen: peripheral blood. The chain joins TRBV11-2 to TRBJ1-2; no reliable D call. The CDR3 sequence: CASSLDSGLPPTPGGYTF. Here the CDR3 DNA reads TGTGCCAGCAGCTTAGACTCCGGCCTCCCCCCCACTCCGGGTGGCTACACCTTC.